The rows below give T cell receptor beta chains drawn from one sample of a study of blood T cell repertoires in COVID-19. Some clones are missing from TCRdb's copy, which holds only in-frame ones; the method was immunoSEQ multiplex PCR. The sample lists over 350,000 clones; around 89% were seen once. Source material: peripheral blood. Receptors were obtained from a woman in her thirties with acute or convalescent COVID-19. Each CDR3 is given with its conserved first and last residue. D genes are given only for firm matches. A clone size is listed for some rows: how often the clone was seen (once, few, many), or a class if it is expanded.

clone size: -
D gene: TRBD1
V gene: TRBV28
J gene: TRBJ1-1
CDR3 protein: CASRTTGVTTEAFF
CDR3 DNA: TGTGCCAGCAGGACCACAGGGGTGACCACTGAAGCTTTCTTT

clone size: -
D gene: -
V gene: TRBV13
J gene: TRBJ1-5
CDR3 protein: CASSLGQTNQPQHF
CDR3 DNA: TGTGCCAGCAGCTTAGGACAGACCAATCAGCCCCAGCATTTT

clone size: -
D gene: -
V gene: TRBV5-1
J gene: TRBJ2-7
CDR3 protein: CASSSQGQDYEQYF
CDR3 DNA: TGCGCCAGCAGCTCCCAGGGTCAAGACTACGAGCAGTACTTC

clone size: -
D gene: -
V gene: TRBV18
J gene: TRBJ2-2
CDR3 protein: CASSTHTHGELFF
CDR3 DNA: TGTGCCAGCTCAACACACACCCACGGGGAGCTGTTTTTT

clone size: few
D gene: -
V gene: TRBV24-1
J gene: TRBJ1-5
CDR3 protein: CATSEGTGFGQPQHF
CDR3 DNA: TGTGCCACCAGTGAGGGAACAGGGTTCGGCCAGCCCCAGCATTTT

clone size: -
D gene: -
V gene: TRBV19
J gene: TRBJ1-2
CDR3 protein: CATQGYGYTF
CDR3 DNA: TGTGCCACCCAGGGGTATGGCTACACCTTC

clone size: -
D gene: -
V gene: TRBV6-5
J gene: TRBJ1-3
CDR3 protein: CASSYLSSGNTIYF
CDR3 DNA: TGTGCCAGCAGTTACCTCAGTTCCGGAAACACCATATATTTT

clone size: -
D gene: TRBD2
V gene: TRBV5-4
J gene: TRBJ2-7
CDR3 protein: CAMGDIMLGLSYEQYF
CDR3 DNA: TGTGCCATGGGAGACATTATGTTGGGACTATCCTACGAGCAGTACTTC

clone size: -
D gene: -
V gene: TRBV4-1
J gene: TRBJ2-3
CDR3 protein: CASSPFGQASTDTQYF
CDR3 DNA: TGCGCCAGCAGCCCATTCGGACAAGCTAGCACAGATACGCAGTATTTT

clone size: -
D gene: -
V gene: TRBV6-2/TRBV6-3
J gene: TRBJ2-1
CDR3 protein: CASSRDDSGSFFF
CDR3 DNA: TGTGCCAGCAGCCGAGATGACAGTGGTTCGTTCTTCTTC

clone size: -
D gene: TRBD1
V gene: TRBV19
J gene: TRBJ1-5
CDR3 protein: CASKLRGRDNQPQHF
CDR3 DNA: TGTGCCAGTAAACTCAGGGGGCGGGACAATCAGCCCCAGCATTTT

clone size: once
D gene: -
V gene: TRBV3-1/TRBV3-2
J gene: TRBJ1-3
CDR3 protein: CASSHPRGNTIYF
CDR3 DNA: TGTGCCAGCAGCCATCCCAGGGGAAACACCATATATTTT

clone size: -
D gene: -
V gene: TRBV3-1/TRBV3-2
J gene: TRBJ2-7
CDR3 protein: CASSQLGEKDEQYF
CDR3 DNA: TGTGCCAGCAGCCAACTTGGAGAAAAGGACGAGCAGTACTTC

clone size: -
D gene: -
V gene: TRBV6-1
J gene: TRBJ1-1
CDR3 protein: CASSDIEAFF
CDR3 DNA: TGTGCCAGCAGTGATATTGAAGCTTTCTTT

clone size: once
D gene: TRBD1
V gene: TRBV7-6
J gene: TRBJ2-1
CDR3 protein: CASSLGLSGAGQGYNEQFF
CDR3 DNA: TGTGCCAGCAGCTTAGGGTTATCCGGGGCGGGACAGGGCTACAATGAGCAGTTCTTC

clone size: -
D gene: -
V gene: TRBV28
J gene: TRBJ2-7
CDR3 protein: CASSPPRGEQYF
CDR3 DNA: TGTGCCAGCAGCCCACCCCGAGGGGAGCAGTACTTC

clone size: -
D gene: -
V gene: TRBV2
J gene: TRBJ2-7
CDR3 protein: CASSENRGGEQYF
CDR3 DNA: TGTGCCAGCAGTGAAAATCGAGGGGGCGAGCAGTACTTC

clone size: -
D gene: -
V gene: TRBV9
J gene: TRBJ1-6
CDR3 protein: CASSDEGLIYSPLHF
CDR3 DNA: TGTGCCAGCAGCGACGAAGGACTGATCTATTCACCCCTCCACTTT

clone size: -
D gene: -
V gene: TRBV28
J gene: TRBJ1-6
CDR3 protein: CASSLTSISGTPLHF
CDR3 DNA: TGTGCCAGCAGTTTAACCTCCATTTCGGGGACACCCCTCCACTTT

clone size: -
D gene: -
V gene: TRBV21-1
J gene: TRBJ2-7
CDR3 protein: CASSKIETSAYHYEQYF
CDR3 DNA: TGTGCCAGCAGCAAAATCGAAACTAGCGCATACCACTACGAGCAGTACTTC

clone size: -
D gene: TRBD1
V gene: TRBV30
J gene: TRBJ1-1
CDR3 protein: CAWSTGGYTEAFF
CDR3 DNA: TGTGCCTGGAGTACAGGGGGATACACTGAAGCTTTCTTT

clone size: -
D gene: -
V gene: TRBV28
J gene: TRBJ1-2
CDR3 protein: CASSLRGGPYGYTF
CDR3 DNA: TGTGCCAGCAGTCTCCGGGGGGGACCTTATGGCTACACCTTC

clone size: -
D gene: -
V gene: TRBV4-2
J gene: TRBJ1-1
CDR3 protein: CASSQVAVVNTEAFF
CDR3 DNA: TGTGCCAGCAGCCAAGTTGCAGTCGTGAACACTGAAGCTTTCTTT

clone size: -
D gene: TRBD2
V gene: TRBV7-6
J gene: TRBJ2-3
CDR3 protein: CASSLMGLAADTQYF
CDR3 DNA: TGTGCCAGCAGCTTAATGGGACTAGCGGCAGATACGCAGTATTTT

clone size: -
D gene: TRBD1
V gene: TRBV19
J gene: TRBJ2-5
CDR3 protein: CASSRGTGVETQYF
CDR3 DNA: TGTGCCAGTAGTAGAGGGACAGGGGTCGAGACCCAGTACTTC

clone size: -
D gene: TRBD2
V gene: TRBV4-1
J gene: TRBJ2-1
CDR3 protein: CASRRPGGGVYNEQFF
CDR3 DNA: TGCGCCAGCAGACGGCCTGGCGGGGGGGTTTACAATGAGCAGTTCTTC

clone size: -
D gene: TRBD1
V gene: TRBV6-6
J gene: TRBJ1-2
CDR3 protein: CASSQDRYYGYTF
CDR3 DNA: TGTGCCAGCAGTCAGGACAGGTACTATGGCTACACCTTC

clone size: once
D gene: -
V gene: TRBV19
J gene: TRBJ2-4
CDR3 protein: CASSIASRAKNIQYF
CDR3 DNA: TGTGCCAGTAGTATAGCGTCCAGAGCCAAAAACATTCAGTACTTC

clone size: -
D gene: TRBD2
V gene: TRBV28
J gene: TRBJ2-5
CDR3 protein: CASSLSRGRLETQYF
CDR3 DNA: TGTGCCAGCAGTTTGTCGCGGGGGAGGTTAGAGACCCAGTACTTC

clone size: -
D gene: TRBD1
V gene: TRBV7-2
J gene: TRBJ2-2
CDR3 protein: CASSFDRGVGELFF
CDR3 DNA: TGTGCCAGCAGCTTCGACAGGGGTGTTGGGGAGCTGTTTTTT

clone size: once
D gene: -
V gene: TRBV27
J gene: TRBJ2-3
CDR3 protein: CASSLRVPSSTDTQYF
CDR3 DNA: TGTGCCAGCAGTTTAAGAGTTCCCTCTTCCACAGATACGCAGTATTTT